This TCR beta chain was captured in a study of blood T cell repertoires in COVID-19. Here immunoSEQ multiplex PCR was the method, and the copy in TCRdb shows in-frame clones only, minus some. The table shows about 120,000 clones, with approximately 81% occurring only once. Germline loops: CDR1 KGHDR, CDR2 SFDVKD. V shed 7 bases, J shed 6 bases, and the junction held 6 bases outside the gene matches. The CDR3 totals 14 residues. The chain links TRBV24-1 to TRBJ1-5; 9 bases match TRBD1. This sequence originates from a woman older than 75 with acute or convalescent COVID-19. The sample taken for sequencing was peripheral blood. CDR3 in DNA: TGTGCCACCAGGGACAGGGGCGCTGGTCAGCCCCAGCATTTT. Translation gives CATRDRGAGQPQHF.